The clone carrying this T cell receptor (beta chain) was picked up many times. According to the study, TCR beta libraries were built with iRepertoire HTBI primers and CDR3-region Arm-PCR. Via MiXCR, TCRdb re-called the multiplex PCR reads, giving one row per CDR3 protein. The data contain 250,000 to 300,000 distinct CDR3 sequences, about 17% of them singletons. The data derive from a study of regulatory T cells in long-lasting Graves disease. As for time point: newly diagnosed GD, antithyroid drugs for less than 3 months. RNA extracted from PBMCs served as the sequencing template. The trim removed 3 bases at V and 6 bases at J, leaving 6 bases unmatched. The CDR3 is 14 residues long. Germline V gene lookup returns CDR1 SGDLS and CDR2 YYNGEE. These data also formed part of another study, on T cells in Graves' hyperthyroidism and ophthalmopathy.

This receptor was taken from a woman between 25 and 40 years old with Graves disease. Sequences were derived from peripheral blood mononuclear cells (PBMCs), sampled at new diagnosis, from a patient treated with antithyroid drugs. V and J are TRBV9 and TRBJ1-1; 9 nucleotides align to TRBD1. CDR3 DNA: TGTGCCAGCAGCGCGTGGACAGGGGATCCTGAAGCTTTCTTT. It translates to CASSAWTGDPEAFF.